These 21 T cell receptor beta chains were all obtained from the same sample, sequenced in a study of OX40 agonist ivuxolimab in advanced cancers. Using immunoSEQ multiplex PCR, the repertoire was profiled, and TCRdb retains in-frame clones only, with some absent. This sample has under 20,000 clones, with more than 70% found just once. The material was CD4+ or CD8+ T cells sorted from blood, obtained in a trial of the OX40 agonist ivuxolimab. The source of these receptors is an adult with an advanced solid tumor such as melanoma, head and neck, liver or kidney cancer.

This clone was observed once. V and J are TRBV27 and TRBJ2-7, with 8 bases matching TRBD1. The CDR3 loop spans 14 amino acids. With V trimmed by 4 bases and J by 2 bases, 4 bases remained unmatched. Germline loops: CDR1 MNHEY, CDR2 SMNVEV (reference sequence). The CDR3 sequence is CASSYDRGPYEQYF. CDR3 coding DNA: TGTGCCAGCAGTTACGACAGGGGCCCCTACGAGCAGTACTTC.

The gene calls are TRBV4-1 and TRBJ2-2, with a possible D match to TRBD1 (7 bases). V lost 6 bases to trimming and J lost 1 base, with 15 bases between them. There are 16 residues in the CDR3. Looked up from germline, CDR1 is MGHRA and CDR2 is YSYEKL. CDR3 sequence (DNA): TGCGCCAGCAGAATAAACAGGGGACTGAACACCGGGGAGCTGTTTTTT. Translation gives CASRINRGLNTGELFF.

This CDR3 is CASSTGLAGATGELFF. The CDR3 region has the DNA TGTGCCAGCAGCACGGGACTAGCGGGGGCCACCGGGGAGCTGTTTTTT. This chain joins TRBV13 and TRBJ2-2; 14 bases match TRBD2. Losses at the gene ends were 5 bases for V and 4 bases for J; bases not matched to a gene: 3. This CDR3 has 16 residues. From germline, CDR1 is PRHDT and CDR2 FYEKMQ (reference sequence).

In nucleotides, the CDR3 is TGTGCCAGCAGCAAAGCGACAGGGGCTTACTCCTACGAGCAGTACTTC. This codes for CASSKATGAYSYEQYF. The rearrangement links TRBV21-1 to TRBJ2-7; the D call TRBD1 from the table was never checked on the DNA. TRBV21-1 is listed as a pseudogene. CDR3 length: 16 residues.

The rearrangement links TRBV4-1 to TRBJ2-7; 11 nucleotides line up with TRBD1. V shed 5 bases and J 1 base; nucleotides not matched to a gene: 4. Germline CDR1 and CDR2: MGHRA and YSYEKL. The CDR3 spans 15 residues. The CDR3 DNA is TGCGCCAGCAGCTGGACAGGGGGCGGTTCCTACGAGCAGTACTTC. Amino acid sequence: CASSWTGGGSYEQYF.

CDR3 sequence: CASSSRPWQANEKLFF. CDR3 DNA: TGCGCCAGCAGCTCACGGCCCTGGCAGGCTAATGAAAAACTGTTTTTT. J is TRBJ1-4 and V is TRBV5-1; no definite D call. The CDR3 sequence is 16 residues long. Between the trimmed V and J ends, which lost 3 bases and 3 bases, there was a span of 15 bases. Per the germline V gene, CDR1 is SGHRS and CDR2 is YFSETQ.

This clone was seen a few times. This chain uses TRBV27 with TRBJ2-1; 10 nucleotides align to TRBD2. Germline CDR1 reads MNHEY; CDR2 reads SMNVEV (reference sequence). The CDR3 is made up of 15 amino acids. V gave up 3 bases and J gave up 7 bases; unmatched junction bases: 6. The chain's CDR3 is CASSFTSGNENEQFF. CDR3 in DNA: TGTGCCAGCAGTTTCACTAGCGGGAACGAAAATGAGCAGTTCTTC.

The chain links TRBV5-8 to TRBJ2-5; TRBD2 matches 12 bases. The CDR3 loop spans 16 amino acids. Trimming took 2 bases from V and 4 from J; bases not matched to a gene: 6. Germline loops: CDR1 SGHTS, CDR2 YDEGEE. The CDR3 bases are TGTGCCAGCAGCTTCCGGCTAGCGGGAGGGGGAGAGACCCAGTACTTC. Its translation is CASSFRLAGGGETQYF. The full variable domain, completed using reference TRBV5-8 and TRBJ2-5, is EAGVTQSPTHLIKTRGQQATLRCSPISGHTSVYWYQQALGLGLQFLLWYDEGEERNRGNFPPRFSGRQFPNYSSELNVNALELEDSALYLCASSFRLAGGGETQYFGPGTRLLVL.

The V gene is TRBV9, the J gene TRBJ1-4; 12 bases are shared with TRBD1. This CDR3 contains 16 residues. Per the germline V gene, CDR1 is SGDLS and CDR2 is YYNGEE. The V segment lost 3 bases and the J segment 8 bases; nucleotides outside the gene matches: 8. CDR3 in amino acids: CASSGVAGTGGEKLFF. The CDR3 nucleotides read TGTGCCAGCAGCGGGGTCGCCGGGACAGGGGGCGAAAAACTGTTTTTT.

The CDR3 nucleotides read TGTGCCACCAGCAGAGCTTCGGTGATGAACACTGAAGCTTTCTTT. Its translation is CATSRASVMNTEAFF. The chain links TRBV15 to TRBJ1-1; D is unresolved. Trimming took 1 base from V and 0 from J, leaving 9 bases between them. The germline V gene has CDR1 LNHNV and CDR2 YYDKDF (reference sequence). The CDR3 spans 15 residues.

This chain connects TRBV5-6 to TRBJ1-6; 9 bases are shared with TRBD1. Losses at the gene ends were 3 bases for V and 7 bases for J; bases not matched to a gene: 5. The germline V gene encodes CDR1 SGHDT and CDR2 YYEEEE. This CDR3 region has 15 residues. For the CDR3, the DNA is TGTGCCAGCAGCTCCGGGACAGGGCCAAATTCACCCCTCCACTTT. Its protein is CASSSGTGPNSPLHF.

This chain uses TRBV7-8 with TRBJ2-7, with 11 bases aligning to TRBD2. Trimming at V came to 4 bases and at J to 5 bases, leaving 4 bases not matched to a gene. The CDR3 consists of 14 residues. Per the germline V gene, CDR1 is SGHVS and CDR2 is FQNEAQ. The CDR3 region is CASSSSGRINEQYF. The CDR3 bases are TGTGCCAGCAGCTCTAGCGGGAGGATAAACGAGCAGTACTTC.

The V and J genes are TRBV6-5 and TRBJ2-1; weak D call: TRBD1 (5 bases). The V end lost 0 bases, the J end lost 2 bases, and 11 bases lay between the germline ends. Germline CDR1 MNHEY, CDR2 SVGAGI. The CDR3 has 16 amino acids. The CDR3 reads CASSYSRALAYNEQFF. In DNA, the CDR3 is TGTGCCAGCAGTTACTCCAGGGCATTGGCCTACAATGAGCAGTTCTTC.

The chain employs TRBV19 and TRBJ1-1, with D uncertain. The CDR3 contains 12 residues. Trimming removed 5 bases from V and 1 base from J, with 5 bases in between. Germline assignment: CDR1 LNHDA and CDR2 SQIVND (reference sequence). CDR3 bases: TGTGCCAGTAGTTACAGGAACACTGAAGCTTTCTTT. It translates to CASSYRNTEAFF.

This chain's CDR3 is CASSGRAPYEQYF. CDR3 in DNA: TGTGCCTCTAGCGGGAGGGCCCCCTACGAGCAGTACTTC. The chain combines TRBV30 with TRBJ2-7; 12 bases are shared with TRBD2. Losses at the gene ends were 7 bases for V and 2 bases for J; bases not matched to a gene: 3. Germline values: CDR1 GTSNPN, CDR2 SVGIG (reference sequence). CDR3 length: 13 residues.

This clone has just a few counts. The chain couples TRBV4-1 to TRBJ1-1; tentatively, D is TRBD1 (5 bases). Looked up from germline, CDR1 is MGHRA and CDR2 is YSYEKL. This CDR3 comprises 15 residues. The V and J ends lost 4 bases and 1 base respectively, with 13 bases between them. CDR3 loop: CASSPRDPWNTEAFF. The DNA of the CDR3 is TGCGCCAGCAGCCCGAGGGACCCATGGAACACTGAAGCTTTCTTT.

The rearrangement links TRBV11-2 to TRBJ1-1; D not resolved. This CDR3 spans 16 amino acids. Trimming removed 0 bases at V and 4 bases at J, with 15 bases between. The germline CDR1 and CDR2 sequences are SGHAT and FQNNGV. In DNA, the CDR3 is TGTGCCAGCAGCTTAGATCTGCTGGTGGGGAGCACTGAAGCTTTCTTT. Its protein product is CASSLDLLVGSTEAFF.

The V gene is TRBV7-2, the J gene TRBJ2-7; unclear D gene. Trimming shortened V by 1 base and J by 2 bases, and 12 bases separated the two germline ends. This CDR3 comprises 15 residues. CDR1 is SGHTA, CDR2 FQGNSA, per germline. Written as DNA, the CDR3 is TGTGCCAGCAGCTTAGTTCAAAATCCTACCTACGAGCAGTACTTC. This codes for CASSLVQNPTYEQYF.

The J gene is TRBJ2-2, the V gene TRBV9, with D unresolved. Germline V gives CDR1 SGDLS, CDR2 YYNGEE. Trimming left V 3 bases short and J 0 bases short, with 9 bases between. The CDR3 spans 15 residues. The CDR3 loop is CASSGRPPNTGELFF. CDR3 coding DNA: TGTGCCAGCAGCGGCAGGCCTCCGAACACCGGGGAGCTGTTTTTT.

V is TRBV5-8 and J is TRBJ2-5; D is unresolved. The germline V and J ends were trimmed by 2 bases and 2 bases, with 10 bases remaining between them. Germline V gene data show CDR1 as SGHTS and CDR2 as YDEGEE. This CDR3 has 14 amino acids. The chain's CDR3 is CASSLALEQETQYF. The DNA for the CDR3 is TGTGCCAGCAGCTTAGCCCTTGAGCAAGAGACCCAGTACTTC. The entire variable domain, with the rest obtained from reference TRBV5-8 and TRBJ2-5, is as follows: EAGVTQSPTHLIKTRGQQATLRCSPISGHTSVYWYQQALGLGLQFLLWYDEGEERNRGNFPPRFSGRQFPNYSSELNVNALELEDSALYLCASSLALEQETQYFGPGTRLLVL.

This clone was picked up one time. The chain joins TRBV10-3 to TRBJ2-7; 9 bases are shared with TRBD1. The CDR3 contains 14 residues. Germline-derived CDR1 and CDR2 are ENHRY and SYGVKD. After removal of 7 bases from V and 6 bases from J, the junction contained 10 bases not matched to a gene. The CDR3 spells CAITDRGEAVEQYF. CDR3 nucleotides: TGTGCCATCACGGACAGGGGCGAGGCGGTCGAGCAGTACTTC.